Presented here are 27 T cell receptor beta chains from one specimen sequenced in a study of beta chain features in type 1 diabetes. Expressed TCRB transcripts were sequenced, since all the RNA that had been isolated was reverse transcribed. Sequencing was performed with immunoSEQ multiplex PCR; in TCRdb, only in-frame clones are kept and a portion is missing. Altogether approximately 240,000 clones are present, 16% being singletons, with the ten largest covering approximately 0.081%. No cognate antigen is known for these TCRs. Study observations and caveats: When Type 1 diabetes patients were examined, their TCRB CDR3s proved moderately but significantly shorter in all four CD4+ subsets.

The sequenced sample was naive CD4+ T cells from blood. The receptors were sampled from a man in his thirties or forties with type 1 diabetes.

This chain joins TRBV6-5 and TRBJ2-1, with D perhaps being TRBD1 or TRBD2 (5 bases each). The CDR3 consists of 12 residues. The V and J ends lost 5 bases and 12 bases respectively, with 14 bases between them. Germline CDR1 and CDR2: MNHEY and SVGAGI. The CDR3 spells CASSRAEGMQFF. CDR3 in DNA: TGTGCCAGCAGTCGAGCCGAGGGGATGCAGTTCTTC.

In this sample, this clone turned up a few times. The CDR3 nucleotides read TGCGCCAGCAGCTTGGGACTAGCGGGAGCCTACGAGCAGTACTTC. Its translation: CASSLGLAGAYEQYF. The V and J genes are TRBV5-1 and TRBJ2-7; 12 bases fit TRBD2. The germline gives CDR1 SGHRS, CDR2 YFSETQ. V lost 0 bases and J lost 2; bases outside the gene matches: 0. The length of the CDR3 is 15 residues.

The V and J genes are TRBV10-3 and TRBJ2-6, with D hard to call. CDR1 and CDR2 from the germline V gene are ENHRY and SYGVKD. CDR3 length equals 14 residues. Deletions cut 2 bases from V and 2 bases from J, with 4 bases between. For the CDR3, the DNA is TGTGCCATCAGTGAGGGGGCTGGGGCCAACGTCCTGACTTTC. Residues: CAISEGAGANVLTF.

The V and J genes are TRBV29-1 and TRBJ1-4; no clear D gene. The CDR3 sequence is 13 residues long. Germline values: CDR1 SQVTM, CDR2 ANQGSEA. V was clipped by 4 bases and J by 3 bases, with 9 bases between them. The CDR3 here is CSVGGPSNEKLFF. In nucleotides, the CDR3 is TGCAGCGTTGGCGGGCCGTCTAATGAAAAACTGTTTTTT.

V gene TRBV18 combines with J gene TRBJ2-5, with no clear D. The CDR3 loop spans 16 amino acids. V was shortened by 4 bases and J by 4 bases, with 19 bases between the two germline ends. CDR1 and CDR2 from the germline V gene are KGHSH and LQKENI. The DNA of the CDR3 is TGTGCCAGCTCACGGAATCGGATTGAGGATGGAGAGACCCAGTACTTC. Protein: CASSRNRIEDGETQYF.

DNA for the CDR3: TGTGCCAGCAGGGCTGGAGAGACCCAGTACTTC. This gives the protein CASRAGETQYF. The V gene is TRBV28, the J gene TRBJ2-5; unclear D gene. Germline V CDR1 and CDR2: MDHEN, SYDVKM. The CDR3 extends over 11 amino acids. V shed 6 bases and J shed 4 bases, with 6 bases lying between them.

The CDR3 loop is CASSLGLAGGPDTQYF. CDR3 coding DNA: TGCGCCAGCAGCTTGGGACTAGCGGGAGGGCCAGATACGCAGTATTTT. The chain recombines TRBV5-1 with TRBJ2-3; 14 nucleotides line up with TRBD2. Germline V gene lookup returns CDR1 SGHRS and CDR2 YFSETQ. The ends lost 0 bases at V and 4 bases at J; junction bases unmatched: 1. This CDR3 is 16 amino acids long.

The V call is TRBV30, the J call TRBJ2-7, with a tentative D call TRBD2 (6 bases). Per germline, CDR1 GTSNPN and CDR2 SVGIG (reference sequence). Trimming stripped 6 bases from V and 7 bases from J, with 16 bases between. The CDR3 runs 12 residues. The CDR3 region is CACAGSTWEQYF. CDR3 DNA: TGTGCCTGCGCCGGGAGTACATGGGAGCAGTACTTC.

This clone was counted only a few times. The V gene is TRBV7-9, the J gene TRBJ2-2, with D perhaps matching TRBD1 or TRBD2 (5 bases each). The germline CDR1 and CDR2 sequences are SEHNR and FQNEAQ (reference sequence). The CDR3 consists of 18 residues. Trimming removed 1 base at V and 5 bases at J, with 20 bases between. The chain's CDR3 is CASSLVRFRDVITGELFF. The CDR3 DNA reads TGTGCCAGCAGCTTAGTGAGGTTCCGGGACGTAATAACCGGGGAGCTGTTTTTT.

CDR3 loop: CASSLGGFGTDTQYF. The CDR3 nucleotides are TGTGCCAGCAGTTTAGGGGGGTTTGGGACAGATACGCAGTATTTT. This chain uses TRBV27 with TRBJ2-3; the D gene is possibly TRBD2 (6 bases). V lost 2 bases to trimming and J lost 3 bases, with 12 bases between them. Germline CDR1 and CDR2: MNHEY and SMNVEV (reference sequence). The CDR3 sequence is 15 residues long.

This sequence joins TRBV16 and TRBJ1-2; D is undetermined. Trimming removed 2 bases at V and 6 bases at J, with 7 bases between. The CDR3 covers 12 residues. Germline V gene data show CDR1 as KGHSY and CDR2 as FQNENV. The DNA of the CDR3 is TGTGCCAGCAGCCAACGTGGGGATGGCTACACCTTC. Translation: CASSQRGDGYTF. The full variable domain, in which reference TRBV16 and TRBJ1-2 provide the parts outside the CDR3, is GEEVAQTPKHLVRGEGQKAKLYCAPIKGHSYVFWYQQVLKNEFKFLISFQNENVFDETGMPKERFSAKCLPNSPCSLEIQATKLEDSAVYFCASSQRGDGYTFGSGTRLTVV.

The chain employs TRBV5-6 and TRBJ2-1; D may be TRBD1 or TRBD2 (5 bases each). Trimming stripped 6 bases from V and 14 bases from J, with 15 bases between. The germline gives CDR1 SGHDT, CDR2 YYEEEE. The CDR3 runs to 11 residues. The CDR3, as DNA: TGTGCCAGCACCACACGGGACGAGGAGTTCTTC. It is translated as CASTTRDEEFF.

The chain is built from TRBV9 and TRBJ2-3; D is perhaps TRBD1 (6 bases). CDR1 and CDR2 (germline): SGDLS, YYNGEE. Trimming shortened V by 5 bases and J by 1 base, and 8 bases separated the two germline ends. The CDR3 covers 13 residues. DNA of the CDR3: TGTGCCAGCAGTCGGACAGGCACAGATACGCAGTATTTT. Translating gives CASSRTGTDTQYF.

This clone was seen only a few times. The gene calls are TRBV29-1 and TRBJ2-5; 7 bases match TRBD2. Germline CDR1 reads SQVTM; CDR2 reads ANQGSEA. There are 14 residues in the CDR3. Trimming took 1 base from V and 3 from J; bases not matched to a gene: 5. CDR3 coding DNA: TGCAGCGTTGAAGGAAGTCGGGGGGAAGAGACCCAGTACTTC. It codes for CSVEGSRGEETQYF.

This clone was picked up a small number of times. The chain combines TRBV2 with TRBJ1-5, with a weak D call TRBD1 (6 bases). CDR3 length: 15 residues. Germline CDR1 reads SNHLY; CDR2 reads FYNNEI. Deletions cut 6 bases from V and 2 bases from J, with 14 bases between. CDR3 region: CASRGRGSGNQPQHF. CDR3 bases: TGTGCCAGCAGGGGCAGGGGATCGGGCAATCAGCCCCAGCATTTT.

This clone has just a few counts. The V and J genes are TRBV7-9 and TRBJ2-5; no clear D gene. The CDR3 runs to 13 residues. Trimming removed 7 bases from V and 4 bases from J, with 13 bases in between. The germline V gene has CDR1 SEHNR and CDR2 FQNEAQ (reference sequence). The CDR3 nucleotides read TGTGCCAGCATCCCAGGTGGACGAGAGACCCAGTACTTC. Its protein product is CASIPGGRETQYF.

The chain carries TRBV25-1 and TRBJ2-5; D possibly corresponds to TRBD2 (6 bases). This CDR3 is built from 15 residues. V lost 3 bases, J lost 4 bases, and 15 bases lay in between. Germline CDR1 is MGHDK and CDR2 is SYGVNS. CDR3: CASSDGGSDLETQYF. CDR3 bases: TGTGCCAGCAGTGACGGGGGTTCCGATTTAGAGACCCAGTACTTC.

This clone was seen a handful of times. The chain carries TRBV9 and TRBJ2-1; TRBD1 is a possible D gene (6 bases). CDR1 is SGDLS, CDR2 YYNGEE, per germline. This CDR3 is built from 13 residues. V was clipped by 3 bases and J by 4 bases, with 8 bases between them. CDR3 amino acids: CASSAGQYNEQFF. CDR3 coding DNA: TGTGCCAGCAGCGCCGGACAGTACAATGAGCAGTTCTTC.

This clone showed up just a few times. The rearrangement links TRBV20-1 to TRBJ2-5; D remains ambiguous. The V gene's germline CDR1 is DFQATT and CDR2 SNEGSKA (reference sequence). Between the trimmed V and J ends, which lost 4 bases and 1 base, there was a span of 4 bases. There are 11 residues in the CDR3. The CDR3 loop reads CSANPQETQYF. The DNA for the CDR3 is TGCAGTGCTAACCCCCAAGAGACCCAGTACTTC.

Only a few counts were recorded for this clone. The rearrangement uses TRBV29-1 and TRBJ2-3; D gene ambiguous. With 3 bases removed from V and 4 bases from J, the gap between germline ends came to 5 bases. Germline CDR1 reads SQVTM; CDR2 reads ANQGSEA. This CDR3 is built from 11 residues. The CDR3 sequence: CSVDPADTQYF. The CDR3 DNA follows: TGCAGCGTTGATCCGGCAGATACGCAGTATTTT.

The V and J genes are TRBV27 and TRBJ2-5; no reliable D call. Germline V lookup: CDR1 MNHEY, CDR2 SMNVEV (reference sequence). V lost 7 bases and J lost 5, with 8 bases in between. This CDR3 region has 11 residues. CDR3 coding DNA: TGTGCCAGCACGGGCCGCGAGACCCAGTACTTC. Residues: CASTGRETQYF.

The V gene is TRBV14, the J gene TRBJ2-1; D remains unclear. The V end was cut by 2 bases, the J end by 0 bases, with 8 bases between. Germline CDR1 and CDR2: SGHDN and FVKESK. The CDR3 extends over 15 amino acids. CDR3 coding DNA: TGTGCCAGCAGCCAACTGCGAGGCTCCTACAATGAGCAGTTCTTC. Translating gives CASSQLRGSYNEQFF.

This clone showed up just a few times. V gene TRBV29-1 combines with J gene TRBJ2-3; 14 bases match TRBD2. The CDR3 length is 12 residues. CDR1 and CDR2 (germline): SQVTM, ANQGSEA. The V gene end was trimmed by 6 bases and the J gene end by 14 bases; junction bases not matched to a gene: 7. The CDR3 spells CSVGTSGSIGYF. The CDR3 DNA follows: TGCAGCGTCGGGACTAGCGGGAGTATCGGGTATTTT.

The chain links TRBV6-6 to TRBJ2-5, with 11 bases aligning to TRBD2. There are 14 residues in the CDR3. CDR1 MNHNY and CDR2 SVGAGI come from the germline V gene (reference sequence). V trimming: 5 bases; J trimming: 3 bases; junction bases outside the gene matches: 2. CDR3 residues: CASSPTSGEETQYF. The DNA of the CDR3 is TGTGCCAGCAGTCCGACTAGCGGGGAAGAGACCCAGTACTTC.

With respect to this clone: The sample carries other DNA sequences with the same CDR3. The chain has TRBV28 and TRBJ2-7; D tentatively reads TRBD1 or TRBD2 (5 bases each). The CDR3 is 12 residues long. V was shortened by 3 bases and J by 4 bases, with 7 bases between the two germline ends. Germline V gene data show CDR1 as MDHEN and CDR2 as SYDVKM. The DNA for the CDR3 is TGTGCCAGCAGTTTGGGACGGTACGAGCAGTACTTC. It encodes CASSLGRYEQYF.

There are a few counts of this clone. As DNA, the CDR3 is TGTGCCAGCAGTGAATACAGGGGGCGCGCCGAGCAGTACTTC. It yields the protein CASSEYRGRAEQYF. The chain recombines TRBV25-1 with TRBJ2-7; 8 nucleotides agree with TRBD1. Per the germline V gene, CDR1 is MGHDK and CDR2 is SYGVNS. With 0 bases clipped from V and 6 bases from J, the junction kept 4 bases outside the gene matches. This CDR3 region has 14 residues.

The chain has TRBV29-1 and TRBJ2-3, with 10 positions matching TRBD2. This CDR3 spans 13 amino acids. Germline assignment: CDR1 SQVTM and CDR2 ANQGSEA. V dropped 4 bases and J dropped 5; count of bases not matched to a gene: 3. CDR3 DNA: TGCAGCGTTGTACTAGCGGGACGAGATACGCAGTATTTT. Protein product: CSVVLAGRDTQYF.